Given below is one T cell receptor beta chain in context. Its antigen is as yet unknown. The data were obtained in a study of cytotoxic CD8 clonotypes in ibrutinib-treated CLL. Profiling relied on immunoSEQ multiplex PCR, and the TCRdb table lists in-frame clones only, not all of them. Counted here are 150,000 to 200,000 clones, roughly 90% occurring once; the ten biggest clones make up 3% to 3.5%. Germline CDR1 reads MNHEY; CDR2 reads SMNVEV (reference sequence). The CDR3 is made up of 15 amino acids. V was shortened by 5 bases and J by 6 bases, with 20 bases between the two germline ends. Study findings and constraints: Public clonotypes were seen rarely and were contracted or stable on treatment. Baseline clonality was higher than in age-matched healthy donors and moved in step with circulating CD8+ T-cell counts.

Here the sequenced sample was PBMCs, taken at disease progression, from a patient treated with ibrutinib. V and J are TRBV27 and TRBJ2-7; D call uncertain. The source of this sequence is a human donor with chronic lymphocytic leukemia. CDR3 residues: CASSNHSPITREQYF. The CDR3 DNA reads as TGTGCCAGCAGTAACCACAGCCCTATCACACGCGAGCAGTACTTC.